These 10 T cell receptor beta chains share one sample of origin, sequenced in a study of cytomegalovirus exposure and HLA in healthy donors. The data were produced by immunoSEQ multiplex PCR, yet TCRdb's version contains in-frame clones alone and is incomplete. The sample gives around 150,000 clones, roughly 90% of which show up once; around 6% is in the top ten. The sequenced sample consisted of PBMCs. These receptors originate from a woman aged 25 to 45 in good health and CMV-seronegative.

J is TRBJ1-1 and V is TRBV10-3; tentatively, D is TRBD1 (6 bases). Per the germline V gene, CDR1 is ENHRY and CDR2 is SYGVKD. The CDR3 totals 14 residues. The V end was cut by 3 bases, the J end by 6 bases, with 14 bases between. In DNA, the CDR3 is TGTGCCATCAGTGATAATGGGGGGGCACCTGAAGCTTTCTTT. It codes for CAISDNGGAPEAFF.

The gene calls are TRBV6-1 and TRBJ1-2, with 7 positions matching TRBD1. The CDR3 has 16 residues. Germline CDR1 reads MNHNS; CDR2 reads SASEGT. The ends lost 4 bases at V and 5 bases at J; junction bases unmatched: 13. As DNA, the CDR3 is TGTGCCAGCAGTGGGCCTGGACAGGCCACGGGGTATGGCTACACCTTC. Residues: CASSGPGQATGYGYTF.

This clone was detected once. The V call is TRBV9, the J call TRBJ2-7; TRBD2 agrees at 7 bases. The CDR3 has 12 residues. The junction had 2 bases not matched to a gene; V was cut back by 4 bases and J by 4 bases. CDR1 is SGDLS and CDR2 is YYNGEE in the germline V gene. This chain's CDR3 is CASSPSGYEQYF. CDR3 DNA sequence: TGTGCCAGCAGCCCTAGCGGATACGAGCAGTACTTC.

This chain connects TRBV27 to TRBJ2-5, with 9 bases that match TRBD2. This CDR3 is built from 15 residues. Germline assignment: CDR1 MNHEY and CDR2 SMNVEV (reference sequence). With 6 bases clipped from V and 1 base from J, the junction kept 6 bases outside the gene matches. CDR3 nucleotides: TGTGCCAGCAGACAGAGCGGGGGGCCCCAAGAGACCCAGTACTTC. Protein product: CASRQSGGPQETQYF.

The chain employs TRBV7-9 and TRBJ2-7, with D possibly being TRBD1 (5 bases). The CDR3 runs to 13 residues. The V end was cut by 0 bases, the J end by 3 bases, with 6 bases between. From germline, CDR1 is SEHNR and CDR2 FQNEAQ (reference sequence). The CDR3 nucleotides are TGTGCCAGCAGCTTAGCGCAGGGCTACGAGCAGTACTTC. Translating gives CASSLAQGYEQYF.

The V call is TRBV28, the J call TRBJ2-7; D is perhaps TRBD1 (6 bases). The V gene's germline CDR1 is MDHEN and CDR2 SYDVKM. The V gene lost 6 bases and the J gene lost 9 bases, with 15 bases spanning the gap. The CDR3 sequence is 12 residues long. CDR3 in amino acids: CASSPPGTLQYF. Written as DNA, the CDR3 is TGTGCCAGCAGCCCCCCAGGGACACTGCAGTACTTC.

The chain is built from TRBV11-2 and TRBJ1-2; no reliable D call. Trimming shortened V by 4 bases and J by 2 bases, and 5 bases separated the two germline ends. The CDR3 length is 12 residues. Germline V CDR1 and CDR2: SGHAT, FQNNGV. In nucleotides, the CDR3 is TGTGCCAGCAGCTCGGGAAACTATGGCTACACCTTC. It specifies CASSSGNYGYTF.

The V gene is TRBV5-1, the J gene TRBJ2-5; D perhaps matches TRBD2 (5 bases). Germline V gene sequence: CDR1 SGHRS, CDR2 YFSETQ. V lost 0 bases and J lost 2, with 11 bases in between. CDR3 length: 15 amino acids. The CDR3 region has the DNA TGCGCCAGCAGCTTGGGTCGGGGATCTCAAGAGACCCAGTACTTC. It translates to CASSLGRGSQETQYF.

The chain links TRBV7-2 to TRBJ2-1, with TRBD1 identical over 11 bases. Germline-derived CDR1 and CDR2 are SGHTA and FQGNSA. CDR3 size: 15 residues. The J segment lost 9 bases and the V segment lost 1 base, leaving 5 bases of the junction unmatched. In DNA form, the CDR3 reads TGTGCCAGCAGCTTAGGGACAGGGGGCTACGGTGAGCAGTTCTTC. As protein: CASSLGTGGYGEQFF.

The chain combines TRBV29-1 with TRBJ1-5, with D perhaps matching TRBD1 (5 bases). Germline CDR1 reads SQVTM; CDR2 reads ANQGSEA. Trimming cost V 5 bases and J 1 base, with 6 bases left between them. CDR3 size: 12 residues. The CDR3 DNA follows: TGCAGCGTTCGGGACAGCAATCAGCCCCAGCATTTT. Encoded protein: CSVRDSNQPQHF.